This T cell receptor (beta chain) was observed in a study of CD8 T cells in Susac syndrome. Deletions cut 6 bases from V and 0 bases from J, with 9 bases between. The germline V gene encodes CDR1 ENHRY and CDR2 SYGVKD. The CDR3 consists of 13 residues. Random hexamers were used to reverse transcribe roughly 0.45 to 1 ug of RNA. The immunoSEQ assay covered 54 Vbeta and 13 Jbeta segments for CDR3. TCRdb re-called the immunoSEQ multiplex PCR reads through MiXCR, storing one row per CDR3 protein. The sample lists about 200,000 distinct CDR3 sequences, about 91% occurring once. Patients having Susac syndrome satisfied recently defined diagnostic criteria for definite or probable disease. FACS was used to enrich TEMRA cells, whereas the CD8+ and CD4+ T cells were obtained by negative isolation.

The receptor was derived from a human donor with Susac syndrome. The chain recombines TRBV10-3 with TRBJ2-7; D may correspond to TRBD1 or TRBD2 (5 bases each). The sequencing sample was made of CD4+ T cells from PBMCs. In nucleotides, the CDR3 is TGTGCCATCAGCCGGGGCAACTCCTACGAGCAGTACTTC. This translates into CAISRGNSYEQYF.